These T cell receptor beta chains were read from a single sample in a study of blood T cell repertoires in COVID-19. Generated by immunoSEQ multiplex PCR, the TCRdb table keeps only in-frame clones and is missing some. This table has hundreds of thousands of clones, over 80% appearing once. The specimen was peripheral blood. These receptors were collected from a woman aged 25-40 years with COVID-19, enrolled during active disease. The CDR3 runs from the conserved cysteine through the conserved F or W. Fields, in order: D gene, V gene, clone size, J gene, CDR3 protein, CDR3 DNA. D genes are given only for firm matches. Rows give clone size only sometimes, using once, few, many, or a class for an expanded clone.

D gene: TRBD1; V gene: TRBV4-1; clone size: NA; J gene: TRBJ2-5; CDR3 protein: CASSLAGTGEETQYF; CDR3 DNA: TGCGCCAGCAGCCTCGCCGGGACAGGGGAAGAGACCCAGTACTTC
D gene: NA; V gene: TRBV7-9; clone size: NA; J gene: TRBJ2-7; CDR3 protein: CASSLERSGPSYEQYF; CDR3 DNA: TGTGCCAGCAGCTTAGAACGGTCAGGGCCCTCCTACGAGCAGTACTTC
D gene: NA; V gene: TRBV27; clone size: NA; J gene: TRBJ1-6; CDR3 protein: CASSGQYNSPLHF; CDR3 DNA: TGTGCCAGCAGCGGACAGTATAATTCACCCCTCCACTTT
D gene: NA; V gene: TRBV6-4; clone size: few; J gene: TRBJ2-3; CDR3 protein: CASTLDTQYF; CDR3 DNA: TGTGCCAGCACCCTTGATACGCAGTATTTT
D gene: TRBD1; V gene: TRBV9; clone size: NA; J gene: TRBJ2-7; CDR3 protein: CASSVGSGQGTHEQYF; CDR3 DNA: TGTGCCAGCAGCGTAGGTTCGGGACAGGGAACCCACGAGCAGTACTTC
D gene: NA; V gene: TRBV28; clone size: NA; J gene: TRBJ2-7; CDR3 protein: CASSRQSRSEQYF; CDR3 DNA: TGTGCCAGCAGCCGACAGTCCAGGTCCGAGCAGTACTTC
D gene: NA; V gene: TRBV28; clone size: few; J gene: TRBJ1-3; CDR3 protein: CASSLSITGNTIYF; CDR3 DNA: TGTGCCAGCAGTTTGAGCATAACTGGAAACACCATATATTTT
D gene: NA; V gene: TRBV28; clone size: NA; J gene: TRBJ2-3; CDR3 protein: CALNTWRLGDTQYF; CDR3 DNA: TGTGCCCTTAACACTTGGAGGCTTGGCGATACGCAGTATTTT
D gene: NA; V gene: TRBV7-9; clone size: NA; J gene: TRBJ2-6; CDR3 protein: CAPLVGGANVLTF; CDR3 DNA: TGTGCCCCTCTTGTCGGGGGGGCCAACGTCCTGACTTTC
D gene: NA; V gene: TRBV27; clone size: NA; J gene: TRBJ2-1; CDR3 protein: CASALGGPYNEQFF; CDR3 DNA: TGTGCCAGCGCTTTGGGAGGTCCCTACAATGAGCAGTTCTTC
D gene: TRBD1; V gene: TRBV5-1; clone size: NA; J gene: TRBJ2-7; CDR3 protein: CASSSGQGTYEQYF; CDR3 DNA: TGCGCCAGCAGCTCGGGACAGGGGACCTACGAGCAGTACTTC
D gene: TRBD2; V gene: TRBV7-2; clone size: NA; J gene: TRBJ2-1; CDR3 protein: CASSLGTSGRGNEQFF; CDR3 DNA: TGTGCCAGCAGCCTCGGGACTAGCGGGAGAGGTAATGAGCAGTTCTTC
D gene: NA; V gene: TRBV9; clone size: NA; J gene: TRBJ2-7; CDR3 protein: CASSSLETSDSEQYF; CDR3 DNA: TGTGCCAGCAGCTCTCTAGAAACCTCGGACAGCGAGCAGTACTTC
D gene: NA; V gene: TRBV30; clone size: NA; J gene: TRBJ1-2; CDR3 protein: CAWSAQTPPPNYGYTF; CDR3 DNA: TGTGCCTGGAGTGCCCAGACACCTCCGCCTAACTATGGCTACACCTTC
D gene: NA; V gene: TRBV7-6; clone size: NA; J gene: TRBJ1-6; CDR3 protein: CASSPEAGLTNSPLHF; CDR3 DNA: TGTGCCAGCAGCCCCGAGGCCGGTTTAACTAATTCACCCCTCCACTTT
D gene: NA; V gene: TRBV28; clone size: NA; J gene: TRBJ2-2; CDR3 protein: CASSLAGNSGELFF; CDR3 DNA: TGTGCCAGCAGTTTAGCAGGCAATTCCGGGGAGCTGTTTTTT
D gene: NA; V gene: TRBV7-9; clone size: NA; J gene: TRBJ1-5; CDR3 protein: CASRRGDNQPQHF; CDR3 DNA: TGTGCCAGCCGCCGGGGGGACAATCAGCCCCAGCATTTT